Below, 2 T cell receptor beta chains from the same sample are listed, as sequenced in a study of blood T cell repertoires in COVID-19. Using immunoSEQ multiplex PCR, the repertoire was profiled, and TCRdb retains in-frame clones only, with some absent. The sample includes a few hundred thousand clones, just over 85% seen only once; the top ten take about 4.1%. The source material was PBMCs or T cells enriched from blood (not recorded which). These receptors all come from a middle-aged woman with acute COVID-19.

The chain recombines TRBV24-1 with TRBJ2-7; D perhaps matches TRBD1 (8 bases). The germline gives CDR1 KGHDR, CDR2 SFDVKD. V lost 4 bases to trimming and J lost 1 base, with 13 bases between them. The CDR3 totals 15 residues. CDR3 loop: CATSEGGTGSYEQYF. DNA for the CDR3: TGTGCCACCAGTGAGGGAGGGACAGGTTCCTACGAGCAGTACTTC.

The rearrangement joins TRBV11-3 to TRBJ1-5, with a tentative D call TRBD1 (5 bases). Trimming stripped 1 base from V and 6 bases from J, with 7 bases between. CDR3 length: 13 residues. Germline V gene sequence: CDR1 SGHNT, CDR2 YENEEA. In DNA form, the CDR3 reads TGTGCCAGCAGCTTAGCAGGGTCTCAGCCCCAGCATTTT. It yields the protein CASSLAGSQPQHF.